These 10 T cell receptor beta chains were sequenced from one sample in a study of T cells after yellow fever vaccination. TCRdb reprocessed the 5' RACE reads with MiXCR, giving one entry per CDR3 protein. The table lists some 600,000 distinct CDR3 sequences, approximately 16% of them singletons. The starting material was PBMCs, obtained about 5 days after the first yellow fever vaccination. Source of these receptors: a man aged 18 to 30 who received the YFV17D yellow fever vaccine.

This clonotype was found a few times. This chain joins TRBV12-3 or TRBV12-4 and TRBJ2-1; TRBD1 agrees at 10 bases. The V segment lost 6 bases and the J segment 8 bases; nucleotides outside the gene matches: 7. The CDR3 is 14 residues long. The CDR3 DNA reads TGTGCCAGCAGGCGACAGGACAGGGGGGATGAGCAGTTCTTC. Amino acid sequence: CASRRQDRGDEQFF.

The rearrangement uses TRBV21-1 and TRBJ1-1; the table's D gene call, TRBD1, was not cross checked with the DNA. TRBV21-1 is an annotated pseudogene. CDR3 length: 16 amino acids. In DNA, the CDR3 is TGTGCCAGCAGATTCGATTGGGACAGGCCCTACACTGAAGCTTTCTTT. Its translation: CASRFDWDRPYTEAFF.

In its sample, this clonotype was seen a few times. This sequence joins TRBV4-3 and TRBJ1-6; D unclear. This CDR3 has 15 amino acids. Trimming took off 0 bases at V and 4 bases at J, with 7 bases between the two ends. Germline V gene data show CDR1 as LGHNA and CDR2 as YSLEER. The CDR3 sequence: CASSQEGQYNSPLHF. The CDR3 DNA sequence: TGCGCCAGCAGCCAAGAGGGCCAGTATAATTCACCCCTCCACTTT.

Only a few counts were recorded for this clonotype. V gene TRBV9 combines with J gene TRBJ2-5; 9 bases align to TRBD2. The CDR3 spans 15 residues. The germline V gene encodes CDR1 SGDLS and CDR2 YYNGEE. With V trimmed by 7 bases and J by 4 bases, 11 bases remained unmatched. This chain's CDR3 is CASGIIAGDRETQYF. CDR3 bases: TGTGCCAGCGGGATAATAGCGGGGGATCGAGAGACCCAGTACTTC.

This clonotype was picked up a small number of times. This chain joins TRBV10-3 and TRBJ1-1; D is possibly TRBD1 (6 bases). Trimming removed 10 bases at V and 6 bases at J, with 15 bases between. Per germline, CDR1 ENHRY and CDR2 SYGVKD. CDR3 size: 12 residues. CDR3 nucleotide sequence: TGTGCCACCTCGGACAGTCAAGCTGAAGCTTTCTTT. Protein product: CATSDSQAEAFF.

This clonotype was found a few times. DNA for the CDR3: TGCGCCAGCAGCTTGAACCCGTACACAGATACGCAGTATTTT. It yields the protein CASSLNPYTDTQYF. V usage is TRBV5-1 and J usage is TRBJ2-3; D gene ambiguous. The V gene's germline CDR1 is SGHRS and CDR2 YFSETQ. CDR3 length: 14 residues. Trimming took 1 base from V and 2 from J, leaving 8 bases between them.

The CDR3 region has the DNA TGTGCCAGCAGCTTAGGTGGGGTGATAAACTCCTACAATGAGCAGTTCTTC. It encodes CASSLGGVINSYNEQFF. The rearrangement uses TRBV7-3 and TRBJ2-1; D uncertain. V dropped 2 bases and J dropped 0 bases, with 14 bases sitting between them. The length of the CDR3 is 17 residues. The V gene's germline CDR1 is SGHTA and CDR2 FQGTGA. The full variable domain, rest sourced from reference TRBV7-3 and TRBJ2-1, is GAGVSQTPSNKVTEKGKYVELRCDPISGHTALYWYRQSLGQGPEFLIYFQGTGAADDSGLPNDRFFAVRPEGSVSTLKIQRTERGDSAVYLCASSLGGVINSYNEQFFGPGTRLTVL.

This clonotype appeared a few times. The J gene is TRBJ2-7, the V gene TRBV7-9; D remains ambiguous. Trimming left V 2 bases short and J 6 bases short, with 17 bases between. Germline V gene data show CDR1 as SEHNR and CDR2 as FQNEAQ (reference sequence). There are 15 residues in the CDR3. CDR3 in DNA: TGTGCCAGCAGCTTAATTGGGCATGCTGTGTCCGAGCAGTACTTC. This sequence encodes CASSLIGHAVSEQYF.

V is TRBV24-1 and J is TRBJ2-1; tentatively, D is TRBD1 (6 bases). Germline values: CDR1 KGHDR, CDR2 SFDVKD. The V end lost 7 bases, the J end lost 4 bases, and 13 bases lay between the germline ends. The length of the CDR3 is 14 residues. The CDR3 nucleotides read TGTGCCACCAGCCCTGGCCAGGGGTACAATGAGCAGTTCTTC. This translates into CATSPGQGYNEQFF.

The genes are TRBV4-2 and TRBJ2-7, with 10 bases matching TRBD1. Germline V gene lookup returns CDR1 LGHNA and CDR2 YNFKEQ. CDR3 length equals 15 residues. J gave up 5 bases and V 5 bases, and 9 bases lay outside the gene matches. The CDR3 protein is CASSETGTGVHEQYF. Written as DNA, the CDR3 is TGTGCCAGCAGCGAAACCGGGACAGGGGTCCACGAGCAGTACTTC.